The 25 T cell receptor beta chains listed next were all sequenced from one sample in a study of T cells in Graves' hyperthyroidism and ophthalmopathy. Amplification of TCR beta CDR3 regions used RNA as the template. RT-PCR in the first round (using the HTBI primer set) targeted the TCR CDR3. From the multiplex PCR reads, TCRdb called clonotypes with MiXCR, one entry per CDR3 protein. The table lists under 750,000 distinct CDR3 sequences, about 17% of them singletons. Sample: blood. These receptors all stem from a woman aged 45 to 65 with Graves' hyperthyroidism that later progressed to Graves' ophthalmopathy.

The chain combines TRBV29-1 with TRBJ1-1, with TRBD1 matching over 7 bases. This CDR3 spans 16 amino acids. V gave up 4 bases and J gave up 2 bases; unmatched junction bases: 13. The germline V gene encodes CDR1 SQVTM and CDR2 ANQGSEA. CDR3 loop: CSVAMQGGPFNTEAFF. In nucleotides, the CDR3 is TGCAGCGTTGCAATGCAGGGGGGCCCGTTTAACACTGAAGCTTTCTTT.

This clonotype was recorded many times. The chain couples TRBV2 to TRBJ2-3; D uncertain. The CDR3 length is 12 residues. Germline CDR1 and CDR2: SNHLY and FYNNEI. V was clipped by 6 bases and J by 4 bases, with 8 bases between them. The CDR3 coding sequence is TGTGCCAGCAGGAACTCCGCAGATACGCAGTATTTT. Its protein is CASRNSADTQYF.

This clonotype came up a few times. The chain uses TRBV15 and TRBJ1-5; 9 nucleotides line up with TRBD1. The CDR3 sequence is 16 residues long. Germline assignment: CDR1 LNHNV and CDR2 YYDKDF (reference sequence). Trimming removed 3 bases from V and 7 bases from J; junction bases left unmatched: 10. As DNA, the CDR3 is TGTGCCACCAGCAGGCCAGGCGGACAGGGGAACCAGCCCCAGCATTTT. Encoded protein: CATSRPGGQGNQPQHF.

This clonotype was counted a single time. CDR3 in amino acids: CASLSGTGVYNEQFF. CDR3 sequence (DNA): TGTGCCAGTTTATCCGGGACAGGGGTCTACAATGAGCAGTTCTTC. The V and J genes are TRBV19 and TRBJ2-1; 10 bases map to TRBD1. V gave up 8 bases and J gave up 3 bases; unmatched junction bases: 7. The CDR3 length is 15 residues. Germline V gives CDR1 LNHDA, CDR2 SQIVND (reference sequence). Variable domain in full (rest from reference TRBV19 and TRBJ2-1): DGGITQSPKYLFRKEGQNVTLSCEQNLNHDAMYWYRQDPGQGLRLIYYSQIVNDFQKGDIAEGYSVSREKKESFPLTVTSAQKNPTAFYLCASLSGTGVYNEQFFGPGTRLTVL.

The chain has TRBV4-2 and TRBJ2-2; D is possibly TRBD1 or TRBD2 (5 bases each). V dropped 6 bases and J dropped 5 bases, with 16 bases sitting between them. Germline V gene data show CDR1 as LGHNA and CDR2 as YNFKEQ. The CDR3 is made up of 15 amino acids. CDR3 DNA: TGTGCCAGCAGTTCGGGACGGGGAGCAACCGGGGAGCTGTTTTTT. Protein: CASSSGRGATGELFF.

This clonotype was counted between two and nine times. This chain uses TRBV7-2 with TRBJ1-5, with D maybe TRBD1 (6 bases). The CDR3 is 15 amino acids. V was trimmed by 3 bases and J by 5 bases, leaving 14 bases between them. Germline lookup yields CDR1 SGHTA and CDR2 FQGNSA. CDR3 residues: CASSFRQGQDQPQHF. CDR3 coding DNA: TGTGCCAGCAGCTTTCGCCAGGGGCAGGATCAGCCCCAGCATTTT.

This clonotype was picked up many times. The rearrangement joins TRBV12-3 or TRBV12-4 to TRBJ1-5; D is unclear. V dropped 4 bases and J dropped 3 bases, with 13 bases sitting between them. This CDR3 contains 15 residues. As DNA, the CDR3 is TGTGCCAGCAGTTCCCATCAGGACCTCAATCAGCCCCAGCATTTT. Protein: CASSSHQDLNQPQHF.

This clonotype has just one count. Given a much more abundant clone one base away, this may be a read error. The chain couples TRBV11-2 to TRBJ2-5; D may be TRBD1 (5 bases). V shed 5 bases and J shed 4 bases, with 17 bases lying between them. Germline CDR1 reads SGHAT; CDR2 reads FQNNGV. The length of the CDR3 is 15 residues. The CDR3 loop is CASSPNTRGRETQYF. The CDR3 coding sequence is TGTGCCAGCAGCCCTAATACAAGGGGCCGAGAGACCCAGTACTTC.

This clonotype has ten or more counts. The rearrangement uses TRBV6-1 and TRBJ1-1; 11 bases match TRBD1. This CDR3 is 16 amino acids long. Germline V gene sequence: CDR1 MNHNS, CDR2 SASEGT. J gave up 5 bases and V 4 bases, and 9 bases lay outside the gene matches. The CDR3 DNA is TGTGCCAGCAGTGTTCCGGGACAGGGGGTTGGTACTGAAGCTTTCTTT. It yields the protein CASSVPGQGVGTEAFF.

The chain employs TRBV4-1 and TRBJ1-4; TRBD1 matches 7 bases. The germline CDR1 and CDR2 sequences are MGHRA and YSYEKL. Germline trimming cut 3 bases from V and 8 bases from J; bases unmatched to any gene: 9. The CDR3 covers 15 residues. The CDR3 sequence is CASSQRTGVREKLFF. For the CDR3, the DNA is TGCGCCAGCAGCCAGAGAACAGGGGTTCGAGAAAAACTGTTTTTT.

This clonotype was counted ten times or more. V and J are TRBV5-1 and TRBJ2-7; D might be TRBD2 (5 bases). The V gene lost 0 bases and the J gene lost 2 bases, with 9 bases spanning the gap. CDR1 and CDR2 from the germline V gene are SGHRS and YFSETQ. The CDR3 is made up of 14 amino acids. The CDR3 protein is CASSLVPGTYEQYF. As DNA, the CDR3 is TGCGCCAGCAGCTTGGTCCCGGGAACCTACGAGCAGTACTTC. Full variable domain (missing parts from reference TRBV5-1 and TRBJ2-7): KAGVTQTPRYLIKTRGQQVTLSCSPISGHRSVSWYQQTPGQGLQFLFEYFSETQRNKGNFPGRFSGRQFSNSRSEMNVSTLELGDSALYLCASSLVPGTYEQYFGPGTRLTVT.

This clonotype was seen a few times. The chain has TRBV9 and TRBJ1-2; D gene unclear. Trimming cost V 1 base and J 5 bases, with 6 bases left between them. The CDR3 loop spans 12 amino acids. Germline V lookup: CDR1 SGDLS, CDR2 YYNGEE. In DNA form, the CDR3 reads TGTGCCAGCAGCGTAACGGGATATGGCTACACCTTC. It specifies CASSVTGYGYTF.

This clonotype was seen a handful of times. The chain carries TRBV20-1 and TRBJ1-5; D possibly corresponds to TRBD1 (6 bases). The germline gives CDR1 DFQATT, CDR2 SNEGSKA (reference sequence). Trimming cost V 2 bases and J 3 bases, with 14 bases left between them. This CDR3 is built from 15 residues. CDR3 region: CSARSPGANNQPQHF. The DNA for the CDR3 is TGCAGTGCTAGATCCCCGGGGGCAAACAATCAGCCCCAGCATTTT.

The chain carries TRBV6-1 and TRBJ2-2; D not certain. This CDR3 has 14 amino acids. CDR1 and CDR2 (germline): MNHNS, SASEGT. Deletions cut 3 bases from V and 4 bases from J, with 9 bases between. CDR3 in DNA: TGTGCCAGCAGTGAGATTGGCGGCACCGGGGAGCTGTTTTTT. Translation gives CASSEIGGTGELFF.

V and J are TRBV10-1 and TRBJ2-5, with D possibly matching TRBD2 (5 bases). CDR3 length: 17 amino acids. The V end was cut by 2 bases, the J end by 4 bases, with 20 bases between. Germline V gene sequence: CDR1 WNHNN, CDR2 SYGVQD (reference sequence). The CDR3 protein is CASSERGPEGTTETQYF. Here the CDR3 DNA reads TGCGCCAGCAGTGAGCGCGGGCCAGAGGGTACTACAGAGACCCAGTACTTC.

This clonotype was detected only a few times. The J gene is TRBJ2-3, the V gene TRBV7-8; TRBD1 agrees at 8 bases. Losses at the gene ends were 2 bases for V and 3 bases for J; bases not matched to a gene: 7. Per germline, CDR1 SGHVS and CDR2 FQNEAQ. The length of the CDR3 is 16 residues. The chain's CDR3 is CASSLMDRVVTDTQYF. The CDR3 region has the DNA TGTGCCAGCAGCTTAATGGACAGGGTAGTAACAGATACGCAGTATTTT.

CDR3 sequence: CASQSTTGGEQYF. The CDR3, as DNA: TGTGCCAGCCAATCCACGACAGGTGGCGAGCAGTACTTC. This sequence joins TRBV6-2 or TRBV6-3 and TRBJ2-7, with D possibly being TRBD1 (6 bases). Germline assignment: CDR1 MNHEY and CDR2 SVGEGT. The V end was cut by 8 bases, the J end by 6 bases, with 17 bases between. The CDR3 sequence is 13 residues long.

This clonotype was counted at least ten times. This chain joins TRBV7-9 and TRBJ2-7, with D maybe TRBD1 (5 bases). Trimming cost V 3 bases and J 6 bases, with 12 bases left between them. CDR1 and CDR2 from the germline V gene are SEHNR and FQNEAQ (reference sequence). The CDR3 spans 13 residues. DNA for the CDR3: TGTGCCAGCAGCTTGGCAGGGAATCGCGAGCAGTACTTC. This encodes CASSLAGNREQYF.

As for this clonotype: One end of the junction varies from germline; a read error may be responsible. The rearrangement uses TRBV29-1 and TRBJ2-6; possibly TRBD1 for D (5 bases). The length of the CDR3 is 15 residues. Germline CDR1 SQVTM, CDR2 ANQGSEA. CDR3 bases: TGCAGCGTTGTTACGACAGTCTCTGGGGCCAACGTCCTGATTTTC. Translating it yields CSVVTTVSGANVLIF.

About this clonotype: A much larger clone differs by one base, so this may be a read error. This chain links TRBV12-3 or TRBV12-4 with TRBJ1-4; possible D gene TRBD1, 6 bases. This CDR3 comprises 15 residues. The CDR3 region is CAGSLASGGGEKLFF. The CDR3, as DNA: TGTGCCGGCAGTTTAGCGTCTGGAGGGGGTGAAAAACTGTTTTTT.

This rearrangement joins TRBV7-8 to TRBJ1-1, with 7 bases that match TRBD1. J gave up 3 bases and V 4 bases, and 5 bases lay outside the gene matches. Germline V gene sequence: CDR1 SGHVS, CDR2 FQNEAQ. CDR3 length: 14 amino acids. The CDR3 protein is CASSSTGRDTEAFF. Written as DNA, the CDR3 is TGTGCCAGCAGCTCGACAGGGAGGGACACTGAAGCTTTCTTT.

Only a few counts were recorded for this clonotype. The chain couples TRBV27 to TRBJ2-2; D possibly corresponds to TRBD2 (6 bases). The V gene lost 6 bases and the J gene lost 1 base, with 15 bases spanning the gap. Germline CDR1 and CDR2: MNHEY and SMNVEV (reference sequence). CDR3 length: 16 residues. DNA of the CDR3: TGTGCCAGCAGGGGCTCGGAGCGGGTGAACACCGGGGAGCTGTTTTTT. This sequence encodes CASRGSERVNTGELFF.

This clonotype came up many times. The chain couples TRBV7-9 to TRBJ1-5; unclear D gene. The CDR3 has 13 amino acids. V was shortened by 0 bases and J by 5 bases, with 5 bases between the two germline ends. Germline values: CDR1 SEHNR, CDR2 FQNEAQ (reference sequence). The DNA of the CDR3 is TGTGCCAGCAGCTTAGCAAAAGATCAGCCCCAGCATTTT. It encodes CASSLAKDQPQHF.

In its sample, this clonotype was seen a few times. The V and J genes are TRBV5-1 and TRBJ1-2, with D perhaps TRBD1 (5 bases). The CDR3 consists of 15 residues. CDR1 is SGHRS and CDR2 is YFSETQ in the germline V gene. V was pared by 3 bases and J by 4 bases, with 16 bases between. The CDR3 DNA is TGCGCCAGCAGCTCTGAAATCTCCGGGGCCTATGGCTACACCTTC. Protein: CASSSEISGAYGYTF.

The rearrangement uses TRBV10-3 and TRBJ2-2; D could derive from TRBD1 or TRBD2 (5 bases each). The germline V gene has CDR1 ENHRY and CDR2 SYGVKD. V lost 8 bases to trimming and J lost 1 base, with 11 bases between them. This CDR3 comprises 14 residues. CDR3 sequence reads: CAIDDGGNTGELFF. The CDR3 DNA sequence: TGTGCCATCGACGATGGGGGGAACACCGGGGAGCTGTTTTTT.